This is a list of T cell receptor beta chains from one sample in a study of OX40 agonist ivuxolimab in advanced cancers. This table comes from immunoSEQ multiplex PCR, and its TCRdb copy is limited to in-frame clones, with some not included. The top ten hold roughly 9% of the sample, which has 60,000 to 85,000 clones, roughly 90% seen once. The source material was CD4+ or CD8+ T cells sorted from blood, sampled in a trial of the OX40 agonist ivuxolimab. The receptor source for this set is an adult with an advanced solid tumor such as melanoma, head and neck, liver or kidney cancer. CDR3s leave out the opening cysteine and the closing phenylalanine or tryptophan. A D gene is named only where the DNA matches it firmly. Clone sizes are given selectively: once, few, many, or a class where the clone is expanded.

d_call	v_call	j_call	clone_size	cdr3_aa
NA	TRBV19	TRBJ2-5	NA	ASSEAGAYQETQY
TRBD1	TRBV30	TRBJ1-5	NA	AWSAGTGDQPQH
TRBD1	TRBV19	TRBJ1-2	NA	ASKPGQPYGYT
NA	TRBV9	TRBJ1-2	NA	ASSTNGVSYGYT
NA	TRBV2	TRBJ2-7	NA	ASSGERSSYEQY
NA	TRBV7-7	TRBJ2-7	NA	ASSLMGVSYEQY
TRBD2	TRBV9	TRBJ2-1	once	ASSVQTGGSYNEQF
NA	TRBV4-3	TRBJ1-1	NA	ASSQGVHLVDTEAF
TRBD1	TRBV27	TRBJ2-7	NA	ASSPLGQGSGEQY
TRBD1	TRBV19	TRBJ1-5	NA	ASSYSSTGNQPQH
NA	TRBV5-6	TRBJ1-1	NA	ASSLGAGTEAF
TRBD1	TRBV5-1	TRBJ1-4	NA	ASSWTGVGEKLF
NA	TRBV27	TRBJ2-7	NA	ASRDGLRYEQY
TRBD2	TRBV11-2	TRBJ2-1	NA	ASSLEWRGGSYNEQF
TRBD1	TRBV5-1	TRBJ1-2	few	ASSWTGDGYGYT
NA	TRBV4-3	TRBJ2-1	NA	ASSRDSLSYNEQF
NA	TRBV21-1	TRBJ1-5	NA	ASSTLLDSNQPQH
NA	TRBV7-6	TRBJ1-1	NA	ASSLNPGSNTEAF
NA	TRBV6-5	TRBJ2-7	NA	ASSYRLNDYEQY
NA	TRBV27	TRBJ2-1	NA	ASSLGRRNEQF
TRBD1	TRBV10-2	TRBJ1-3	NA	ATSGTGGNTIY
NA	TRBV7-9	TRBJ1-3	NA	ASSFLVGGYGNTIY
NA	TRBV5-1	TRBJ1-1	NA	ASSLVEGLNTEAF
NA	TRBV7-9	TRBJ1-4	once	ASSLGGQPEKLF
NA	TRBV12-5	TRBJ1-1	NA	ASGFGTETIGTEAF
NA	TRBV7-2	TRBJ2-1	NA	ASSWDSSHEQF
NA	TRBV27	TRBJ1-4	NA	ASSSPGHPDVREKLF
TRBD2	TRBV7-3	TRBJ2-1	NA	ASSPSGGFTYNEQF
NA	TRBV29-1	TRBJ2-2	once	SVVAATGELF
NA	TRBV7-2	TRBJ2-6	NA	ASSLMVGTGANVLT
NA	TRBV6-5	TRBJ1-1	NA	ASSYSPTGNTEAF
NA	TRBV14	TRBJ1-4	few	ASSQGATNEKLF
NA	TRBV6-4	TRBJ1-2	once	ASSDSGVRDQYGYT
NA	TRBV9	TRBJ1-3	NA	ASSVAGSGNTIY
NA	TRBV5-1	TRBJ1-5	NA	ASSLPTASDQPQH
NA	TRBV9	TRBJ1-6	NA	ASSVGLEGSSYNSPLH
NA	TRBV6-6	TRBJ1-5	NA	ASSLNRGNQPQH
NA	TRBV9	TRBJ2-7	NA	ASGGRSSYEQY